The T cell receptor (beta chain) under discussion was sequenced for a study of T-cell reconstitution after alpha-beta-depleted transplantation in children. This clonotype was picked up a small number of times. From germline, CDR1 is MGHDK and CDR2 SYGVNS. The CDR3 is made up of 13 amino acids. Trimming took off 4 bases at V and 6 bases at J, with 13 bases between the two ends. TCRbeta library construction was performed incorporating unique molecular identifiers. MiXCR was run by TCRdb on the PCR reads, yielding one entry per CDR3 protein. Among about 610,000 distinct CDR3 sequences listed, roughly a tenth were seen once.

V is TRBV25-1 and J is TRBJ2-7, with no clear D. The clonotype comes from a human donor who donated a stem cell graft to a child with acute myeloid leukemia. The sample consisted of PBMCs from the stem cell graft donor, taken from the stem cell graft. The CDR3 sequence is CASSGLGKSEQYF. The CDR3 bases are TGTGCCAGCAGTGGTCTGGGAAAAAGCGAGCAGTACTTC.